This T cell receptor beta chain was documented in a study of blood T cell repertoires in COVID-19. At the level of the study: The cDNA or gDNA used as material had been derived from T cells, B-cell-depleted T cells, or PBMCs.

Participants spanned ages roughly 18 to 95 years and resided in over 20 US areas. Cohort allocation depended upon clinical history that participants reported. Libraries were prepared by immunoSEQ multiplex PCR; TCRdb keeps only in-frame clonotypes and omits some of them. The sample has fewer than 300,000 clones, around 86% seen once. Sequenced sample: PBMCs or T cells enriched from blood (not recorded which). The receptor comes from a man aged 18-30 years who had recovered from COVID-19.

CDR3 DNA sequence: TGTGCCAGTAGTATGTGGGGGAGCGGGATGGACAATGAGCAGTTCTTC. Translation: CASSMWGSGMDNEQFF. This chain connects TRBV19 to TRBJ2-1, with 7 nucleotides matching TRBD2. This CDR3 region has 16 residues. Germline V gene lookup returns CDR1 LNHDA and CDR2 SQIVND (reference sequence). Unmatched junction bases numbered 10, after V lost 3 bases and J lost 5 bases.